A single sample gave rise to the 7 T cell receptor beta chains below, sequenced in a study of T cells in Graves' hyperthyroidism and ophthalmopathy. Amplification targeted TCR beta CDR3 regions from RNA transcripts. RT-PCR in the first round (using the HTBI primer set) targeted the TCR CDR3. Via MiXCR, TCRdb re-called the multiplex PCR reads, giving one row per CDR3 protein. In the table there are some 250,000 distinct CDR3 sequences, approximately 15% of which are singletons. Sequencing used blood. These receptors came from a middle-aged woman with Graves' hyperthyroidism that later progressed to Graves' ophthalmopathy.

This clonotype was detected ten times or more. V usage is TRBV7-9 and J usage is TRBJ2-1, with D perhaps TRBD2 (6 bases). This CDR3 has 16 amino acids. Germline V gene lookup returns CDR1 SEHNR and CDR2 FQNEAQ (reference sequence). The V end was cut by 8 bases, the J end by 4 bases, with 21 bases between. CDR3 coding DNA: TGTGCCAGCCTCGAATGGGGCGGGATAAAGTACAATGAGCAGTTCTTC. Its protein is CASLEWGGIKYNEQFF.

This clonotype was picked up a small number of times. The rearrangement uses TRBV15 and TRBJ2-7; D is perhaps TRBD2 (6 bases). CDR1 is LNHNV and CDR2 is YYDKDF in the germline V gene (reference sequence). Between the trimmed V and J ends, which lost 0 bases and 6 bases, there was a span of 21 bases. The CDR3 consists of 17 residues. CDR3 DNA: TGTGCCACCAGCAGAGAGGGGTTGTCTAGCGCTCGGGGCGAGCAGTACTTC. Protein product: CATSREGLSSARGEQYF.

This clonotype showed up many times. The chain recombines TRBV27 with TRBJ2-1; D is undetermined. Germline CDR1 MNHEY, CDR2 SMNVEV (reference sequence). The CDR3 covers 16 residues. Trimming cost V 8 bases and J 2 bases, with 19 bases left between them. The CDR3 spells CASSSTIYPPYNEQFF. CDR3 DNA: TGTGCCAGCTCATCAACGATCTACCCTCCCTACAATGAGCAGTTCTTC.

Ten or more counts support this clonotype. This chain links TRBV7-9 with TRBJ2-5, with D possibly being TRBD2 (5 bases). Germline loops: CDR1 SEHNR, CDR2 FQNEAQ (reference sequence). The CDR3 runs to 15 residues. The ends were cut back, 1 base at V and 4 bases at J, with 13 bases in the middle. The CDR3 here is CASSLGSSASETQYF. The CDR3 DNA sequence: TGTGCCAGCAGCTTAGGTAGTAGCGCCTCAGAGACCCAGTACTTC.

The sample holds a few counts of this clonotype. A much bigger clone sits one base away, suggesting this may be a read error. The chain has TRBV24-1 and TRBJ2-1, with D possibly being TRBD2 (6 bases). This CDR3 region has 15 residues. Trimming took 5 bases from V and 0 from J, leaving 10 bases between them. The germline CDR1 and CDR2 sequences are KGHDR and SFDVKD. The CDR3: CATSGPGGSYNEQFF. The CDR3 DNA follows: TGTGCCACCAGTGGGCCCGGGGGCTCCTACAATGAGCAGTTCTTC.

The table lists this clonotype with a few counts. The chain couples TRBV6-5 to TRBJ1-2, with D perhaps TRBD1 (6 bases). V lost 0 bases and J lost 4, with 12 bases in between. This CDR3 spans 15 amino acids. Germline assignment: CDR1 MNHEY and CDR2 SVGAGI. CDR3 nucleotide sequence: TGTGCCAGCAGTTACTCGCGGGACATCTTCTATGGCTACACCTTC. This encodes CASSYSRDIFYGYTF.

Comment on this clonotype: A single base separates this from a much larger clone, so it may be a read error. The chain recombines TRBV2 with TRBJ2-3; possible D gene TRBD2, 6 bases. Germline lookup yields CDR1 SNHLY and CDR2 FYNNEI. This CDR3 contains 15 residues. Here the CDR3 DNA reads TGTGCCGGCAGTCTACAAAGACTAGGCACAGATACGCAGTATTTT. Translation gives CAGSLQRLGTDTQYF.